Each of the 24 T cell receptor beta chains below was sequenced from the same sample in a study of CD8+ T cells in alopecia areata (dated by TCRdb to 2016 to 2019). Explained via the paper, the time point label denotes: about 4 weeks on oral tofacitinib. The treatment or condition label corresponds to: oral pan-JAK inhibitor, 5-10 mg twice daily. Library generation was performed with the immunoSEQ multiplex PCR assay. For TCR sequencing, RNA was extracted from every sample and reverse transcribed into cDNA to serve as template. TCRdb limited this immuneACCESS table to in-frame rearrangements with V and J called. A share of clones is missing; checked studies link under half to unresolved V genes, and the rest is unexplained. For this sample the table gives 110,000 to 150,000 clones, of which about 56% were detected only once. In total, the top ten clones hold 15% to 20% of the sample. The starting material was CD8+ T cells sorted from blood, obtained at week 4, from a patient treated with tofacitinib. The receptors come from a human donor with alopecia areata.

This clone was detected once. This chain links TRBV4-1 with TRBJ1-1; no clear D. V shed 0 bases and J shed 4 bases, with 12 bases lying between them. The CDR3 contains 15 residues. Germline lookup yields CDR1 MGHRA and CDR2 YSYEKL. The CDR3 loop reads CASSQDRRWGTEAFF. The CDR3 DNA is TGCGCCAGCAGCCAAGATAGGCGCTGGGGCACTGAAGCTTTCTTT.

CDR3 DNA sequence: TGTGCCAGCAGCTTTGCAGGGCCACCCCAAGAGACCCAGTACTTC. Translating it yields CASSFAGPPQETQYF. The chain combines TRBV11-2 with TRBJ2-5, with D perhaps TRBD1 (5 bases). Germline CDR1 SGHAT, CDR2 FQNNGV. The length of the CDR3 is 15 residues. Trimming took 3 bases from V and 1 from J, leaving 12 bases between them.

The V and J genes are TRBV2 and TRBJ2-2; D could derive from TRBD1 or TRBD2 (5 bases each). Germline V lookup: CDR1 SNHLY, CDR2 FYNNEI. There are 13 residues in the CDR3. Trimming took 6 bases from V and 11 from J, leaving 16 bases between them. CDR3 sequence: CASRVGTSGELFF. For the CDR3, the DNA is TGTGCCAGCAGGGTCGGGACCAGTGGTGAGCTGTTTTTT.

J is TRBJ2-7 and V is TRBV7-9; the D gene is possibly TRBD2 (6 bases). The CDR3 extends over 15 amino acids. Trimming left V 5 bases short and J 2 bases short, with 16 bases between. Germline CDR1 is SEHNR and CDR2 is FQNEAQ (reference sequence). The CDR3 DNA sequence: TGTGCCAGCAGCCCATTAGGAGGGGCGGCCTACGAGCAGTACTTC. Its protein product is CASSPLGGAAYEQYF.

This clone occurred a few times. The rearrangement joins TRBV19 to TRBJ2-7; D is uncertain. The CDR3 runs to 13 residues. CDR1 and CDR2 from the germline V gene are LNHDA and SQIVND (reference sequence). Trimming pared 5 bases from V and 2 bases from J, leaving 10 bases between. The CDR3 DNA reads TGTGCCAGTAGTCCGAGCCTGGCCTACGAGCAGTACTTC. It is translated as CASSPSLAYEQYF.

The chain employs TRBV5-1 and TRBJ2-1, with a tentative D call TRBD2 (6 bases). Germline V lookup: CDR1 SGHRS, CDR2 YFSETQ. Trimming shortened V by 0 bases and J by 4 bases, and 11 bases separated the two germline ends. The CDR3 has 15 residues. The CDR3 reads CASSLENGGYNEQFF. The CDR3 DNA sequence: TGCGCCAGCAGCTTGGAAAACGGGGGATACAATGAGCAGTTCTTC.

This chain uses TRBV11-2 with TRBJ2-4; D is perhaps TRBD2 (5 bases). Deletions cut 3 bases from V and 0 bases from J, with 12 bases between. Germline V gene data show CDR1 as SGHAT and CDR2 as FQNNGV. The CDR3 runs to 16 residues. This CDR3 reads CASSLVLGLAKNIQYF. DNA for the CDR3: TGTGCCAGCAGCTTGGTCCTAGGACTAGCCAAAAACATTCAGTACTTC.

V gene TRBV6-5 combines with J gene TRBJ2-7, with 8 bases lining up with TRBD1. The CDR3 extends over 13 amino acids. Germline assignment: CDR1 MNHEY and CDR2 SVGAGI. The V gene end was trimmed by 2 bases and the J gene end by 6 bases; junction bases not matched to a gene: 3. CDR3 loop: CASSYRTGGEQYF. As DNA, the CDR3 is TGTGCCAGCAGTTACCGAACAGGGGGCGAGCAGTACTTC.

To note about this clone: The sample carries other DNA sequences with the same CDR3. The J gene is TRBJ1-1, the V gene TRBV5-1, with D perhaps matching TRBD1 (5 bases). The CDR3 loop spans 14 amino acids. Germline V gives CDR1 SGHRS, CDR2 YFSETQ. Trimming removed 0 bases from V and 1 base from J, with 7 bases in between. The CDR3 protein is CASSLARGNTEAFF. For the CDR3, the DNA is TGCGCCAGCAGCTTGGCGAGGGGGAACACTGAAGCTTTCTTT.

The chain carries TRBV6-4 and TRBJ1-5; D gene unclear. V was shortened by 6 bases and J by 5 bases, with 20 bases between the two germline ends. CDR1 is MRHNA and CDR2 is SNTAGT in the germline V gene. This CDR3 comprises 16 residues. CDR3 residues: CASSTNEGRQYQPQHF. CDR3 coding DNA: TGTGCCAGCAGCACTAACGAAGGGCGTCAGTATCAGCCCCAGCATTTT.

This clone appeared once. The V and J genes are TRBV5-1 and TRBJ2-1; the D is unclear. The germline V gene has CDR1 SGHRS and CDR2 YFSETQ. The V end lost 1 base, the J end lost 4 bases, and 6 bases lay between the germline ends. The CDR3 has 13 amino acids. The DNA of the CDR3 is TGCGCCAGCAGCTTGCCCAATTACAATGAGCAGTTCTTC. Its protein is CASSLPNYNEQFF.

This clone was detected once. The CDR3 is CSVLLHGEKLFF. CDR3 nucleotide sequence: TGCAGCGTCCTCCTACACGGTGAAAAACTGTTTTTT. The chain uses TRBV29-1 and TRBJ1-4; D ambiguous. Deletions cut 6 bases from V and 7 bases from J, with 12 bases between. The CDR3 has 12 amino acids. Germline assignment: CDR1 SQVTM and CDR2 ANQGSEA.

V is TRBV4-1 and J is TRBJ2-3, with D uncertain. The CDR3 loop spans 15 amino acids. V was shortened by 0 bases and J by 0 bases, with 7 bases between the two germline ends. Germline V gene lookup returns CDR1 MGHRA and CDR2 YSYEKL. The CDR3 nucleotides are TGCGCCAGCAGCCAAGATCGAAGTAGCACAGATACGCAGTATTTT. Encoded protein: CASSQDRSSTDTQYF.

This clone occurred once. Sequence at one end of the junction differs from germline and may be a read error. This rearrangement joins TRBV30 to TRBJ1-1; no clear D. There are 14 residues in the CDR3. Looked up from germline, CDR1 is GTSNPN and CDR2 is SVGIG (reference sequence). CDR3 DNA: TGTGTCTGGAGTGTACATAGCGGGAACACTGAAGCTTTCTTT. Amino acid sequence: CVWSVHSGNTEAFF.

The DNA of the CDR3 is TGTGCCAGCAGCTCCTGGGGGGGCGGGTACAATGAGCAGTTCTTC. Encoded protein: CASSSWGGGYNEQFF. This chain uses TRBV13 with TRBJ2-1, with a tentative D call TRBD2 (7 bases). Per germline, CDR1 PRHDT and CDR2 FYEKMQ (reference sequence). The CDR3 is made up of 15 amino acids. Trimming removed 4 bases from V and 4 bases from J, with 14 bases in between.

V and J are TRBV5-6 and TRBJ1-1; perhaps TRBD1 as D (6 bases). This CDR3 comprises 16 residues. V dropped 4 bases and J dropped 8 bases, with 24 bases sitting between them. The germline V gene has CDR1 SGHDT and CDR2 YYEEEE. CDR3 DNA: TGTGCCAGCAGCCCGGGGGGGGCTGGTCCCCCATGGGAAGCTTTCTTT. Residues: CASSPGGAGPPWEAFF. The full variable domain, completed using reference TRBV5-6 and TRBJ1-1, is DAGVTQSPTHLIKTRGQQVTLRCSPKSGHDTVSWYQQALGQGPQFIFQYYEEEERQRGNFPDRFSGHQFPNYSSELNVNALLLGDSALYLCASSPGGAGPPWEAFFGQGTRLTVV.

The J gene is TRBJ1-1, the V gene TRBV5-6; D gene unclear. The CDR3 spans 15 residues. Germline values: CDR1 SGHDT, CDR2 YYEEEE. V lost 4 bases to trimming and J lost 0 bases, with 13 bases between them. Here the CDR3 DNA reads TGTGCCAGCAGCGTGTTGTGGCGGTTGAACACTGAAGCTTTCTTT. It is translated as CASSVLWRLNTEAFF.

The chain combines TRBV13 with TRBJ1-1; D may be TRBD1 (5 bases). CDR1 and CDR2 from the germline V gene are PRHDT and FYEKMQ (reference sequence). CDR3 length equals 14 residues. Trimming stripped 6 bases from V and 6 bases from J, with 17 bases between. The CDR3: CASRSLSGGAEAFF. For the CDR3, the DNA is TGTGCCAGCAGGAGCCTCAGCGGGGGTGCTGAAGCTTTCTTT. The whole variable domain, filled in from reference TRBV13 and TRBJ1-1, reads AAGVIQSPRHLIKEKRETATLKCYPIPRHDTVYWYQQGPGQDPQFLISFYEKMQSDKGSIPDRFSAQQFSDYHSELNMSSLELGDSALYFCASRSLSGGAEAFFGQGTRLTVV.

A few counts support this clone. The genes are TRBV6-5 and TRBJ2-2, with D unclear. V was trimmed by 1 base and J by 0 bases, leaving 6 bases between them. This CDR3 spans 15 amino acids. Germline V gene data show CDR1 as MNHEY and CDR2 as SVGAGI. The CDR3 here is CASSYWLSNTGELFF. Here the CDR3 DNA reads TGTGCCAGCAGTTACTGGCTTTCGAACACCGGGGAGCTGTTTTTT.

This clone was seen more than once but under ten times. The genes are TRBV2 and TRBJ2-3; D may be TRBD1 or TRBD2 (6 bases each). The CDR3 contains 15 residues. Germline loops: CDR1 SNHLY, CDR2 FYNNEI. V was shortened by 10 bases and J by 3 bases, with 20 bases between the two germline ends. CDR3 DNA: TGTGCCATACTTCCGGAGGGGGAGATAACAGATACGCAGTATTTT. This encodes CAILPEGEITDTQYF.

The V and J genes are TRBV29-1 and TRBJ2-1; possibly TRBD1 for D (5 bases). This CDR3 is built from 12 residues. From germline, CDR1 is SQVTM and CDR2 ANQGSEA. V was trimmed by 6 bases and J by 2 bases, leaving 8 bases between them. The chain's CDR3 is CSVRGTYNEQFF. The CDR3 nucleotides are TGCAGCGTAAGGGGTACCTACAATGAGCAGTTCTTC.

V gene TRBV27 combines with J gene TRBJ2-2; the match to TRBD2 covers 13 bases. The CDR3 is 16 amino acids. The ends lost 5 bases at V and 6 bases at J; junction bases unmatched: 6. CDR1 and CDR2 from the germline V gene are MNHEY and SMNVEV (reference sequence). CDR3 DNA: TGTGCCAGCAGTCTCACTAGCGGGGGGGCCGCCGGGGAGCTGTTTTTT. It specifies CASSLTSGGAAGELFF.

This clone was seen only a few times. The chain has TRBV27 and TRBJ2-7, with D tentatively TRBD2 (5 bases). Trimming shortened V by 0 bases and J by 4 bases, and 10 bases separated the two germline ends. The germline CDR1 and CDR2 sequences are MNHEY and SMNVEV (reference sequence). This CDR3 comprises 14 residues. In DNA form, the CDR3 reads TGTGCCAGCAGTTTATCGATGGGAGTATACGAGCAGTACTTC. Translation gives CASSLSMGVYEQYF.

A note on this clone: The junction departs from the called germline gene at one end, perhaps through a read error. V is TRBV27 and J is TRBJ2-1, with 7 bases fitting TRBD1. CDR3 length equals 12 residues. Germline CDR1 reads MNHEY; CDR2 reads SMNVEV (reference sequence). Written as DNA, the CDR3 is TGTGCCAGCAGTTCCGCAGGGGGACCGGAGCTCTTC. Translated: CASSSAGGPELF.